Listed below are T cell receptor beta chains from one sample, sequenced in a study of shared clonotypes between healthy human individuals. The assay was immunoSEQ multiplex PCR, and TCRdb's table has in-frame clones only and misses some. The profile shows some 2,000,000 clones, over 85% of them singletons. The sample taken for sequencing was naive CD8+ T cells sorted from blood. The receptors were gathered from a man in his late teens or twenties in good health. Both conserved end residues are part of each CDR3. Each record gives: V gene, D gene, J gene, clone size, CDR3 protein, CDR3 DNA. The D gene is left open where the match is weak. Size tells how often a clone was seen (once, few, many) or the class of an expanded clone, and some rows leave it out.

v_gene: TRBV27
d_gene: TRBD2
j_gene: TRBJ2-1
abundance: -
CDR3aa: CASSPTSGRYEQFF
CDR3nt: TGTGCCAGCAGTCCGACTAGCGGGAGGTATGAGCAGTTCTTC

v_gene: TRBV11-2
d_gene: TRBD1
j_gene: TRBJ2-1
abundance: -
CDR3aa: CASSFGQGSAYNEQFF
CDR3nt: TGTGCCAGCAGCTTCGGACAGGGGAGCGCCTACAATGAGCAGTTCTTC

v_gene: TRBV7-9
d_gene: TRBD1
j_gene: TRBJ1-5
abundance: -
CDR3aa: CASSLGTGVQPQHF
CDR3nt: TGTGCCAGCAGCTTGGGGACAGGGGTTCAGCCCCAGCATTTT

v_gene: TRBV6-5
d_gene: TRBD1
j_gene: TRBJ2-5
abundance: -
CDR3aa: CASSSRGLETQYF
CDR3nt: TGTGCCAGCAGTTCAAGGGGGCTGGAGACCCAGTACTTC

v_gene: TRBV29-1
d_gene: -
j_gene: TRBJ1-1
abundance: -
CDR3aa: CSVERRDEAFF
CDR3nt: TGCAGCGTTGAACGGAGGGACGAAGCTTTCTTT

v_gene: TRBV4-1
d_gene: -
j_gene: TRBJ2-2
abundance: once
CDR3aa: CASSQDRTAGGELFF
CDR3nt: TGCGCCAGCAGCCAAGATCGGACAGCGGGAGGGGAGCTGTTTTTT

v_gene: TRBV10-2
d_gene: -
j_gene: TRBJ2-3
abundance: -
CDR3aa: CASSDKGWDTQYF
CDR3nt: TGCGCCAGCAGTGATAAGGGTTGGGATACGCAGTATTTT

v_gene: TRBV5-1
d_gene: -
j_gene: TRBJ1-5
abundance: -
CDR3aa: CASSLAGNSNQPQHF
CDR3nt: TGCGCCAGCAGCTTGGCCGGGAATAGCAATCAGCCCCAGCATTTT

v_gene: TRBV6-1
d_gene: TRBD1
j_gene: TRBJ2-7
abundance: -
CDR3aa: CASSEFFDRGFYEQYF
CDR3nt: TGTGCCAGCAGTGAGTTCTTCGACAGGGGATTCTACGAGCAGTACTTC

v_gene: TRBV6-4
d_gene: TRBD2
j_gene: TRBJ2-1
abundance: -
CDR3aa: CASSVFGLASNEQFF
CDR3nt: TGTGCCAGCAGTGTGTTTGGACTAGCCTCCAATGAGCAGTTCTTC

v_gene: TRBV6-5
d_gene: -
j_gene: TRBJ1-1
abundance: -
CDR3aa: CASSYGSTEAFF
CDR3nt: TGTGCCAGCAGTTACGGTTCCACTGAAGCTTTCTTT

v_gene: TRBV27
d_gene: -
j_gene: TRBJ2-5
abundance: -
CDR3aa: CASSFGETGRIETQYF
CDR3nt: TGTGCCAGCAGTTTTGGGGAGACAGGGAGGATAGAGACCCAGTACTTC

v_gene: TRBV6-1
d_gene: -
j_gene: TRBJ2-7
abundance: -
CDR3aa: CASSEAPDYLDYEQYF
CDR3nt: TGTGCCAGCAGTGAAGCCCCCGACTACTTGGACTACGAGCAGTACTTC

v_gene: TRBV4-3
d_gene: -
j_gene: TRBJ2-7
abundance: -
CDR3aa: CASSHTSDASYEQYF
CDR3nt: TGCGCCAGCAGCCATACCAGCGACGCCTCCTACGAGCAGTACTTC

v_gene: TRBV5-1
d_gene: TRBD1
j_gene: TRBJ1-1
abundance: -
CDR3aa: CASSAQGAGMNTEAFF
CDR3nt: TGCGCCAGCAGCGCCCAGGGGGCTGGGATGAACACTGAAGCTTTCTTT

v_gene: TRBV5-8
d_gene: -
j_gene: TRBJ1-1
abundance: -
CDR3aa: CASRWTVTLNTEAFF
CDR3nt: TGTGCCAGCAGATGGACAGTTACTCTGAACACTGAAGCTTTCTTT

v_gene: TRBV29-1
d_gene: -
j_gene: TRBJ2-3
abundance: -
CDR3aa: CSVELTTGGKADTQYF
CDR3nt: TGCAGCGTTGAATTAACGACAGGCGGGAAGGCGGATACGCAGTATTTT

v_gene: TRBV7-9
d_gene: -
j_gene: TRBJ2-7
abundance: -
CDR3aa: CASSLVSEQYF
CDR3nt: TGTGCCAGCAGTCTTGTCTCCGAGCAGTACTTC

v_gene: TRBV11-2
d_gene: -
j_gene: TRBJ2-2
abundance: -
CDR3aa: CASDNLGGELFF
CDR3nt: TGTGCCAGCGACAACTTGGGCGGGGAGCTGTTTTTT

v_gene: TRBV5-5
d_gene: TRBD1
j_gene: TRBJ1-2
abundance: -
CDR3aa: CASSLVPGQGVGYTF
CDR3nt: TGTGCCAGCAGCTTGGTACCGGGACAGGGAGTCGGCTACACCTTC

v_gene: TRBV28
d_gene: -
j_gene: TRBJ1-3
abundance: -
CDR3aa: CASSSLRGLTGNTIYF
CDR3nt: TGTGCCAGCAGTTCCCTCAGGGGATTGACTGGAAACACCATATATTTT

v_gene: TRBV28
d_gene: -
j_gene: TRBJ1-5
abundance: -
CDR3aa: CASSLGWGGNQPQHF
CDR3nt: TGTGCCAGCAGTTTGGGCTGGGGTGGCAATCAGCCCCAGCATTTT